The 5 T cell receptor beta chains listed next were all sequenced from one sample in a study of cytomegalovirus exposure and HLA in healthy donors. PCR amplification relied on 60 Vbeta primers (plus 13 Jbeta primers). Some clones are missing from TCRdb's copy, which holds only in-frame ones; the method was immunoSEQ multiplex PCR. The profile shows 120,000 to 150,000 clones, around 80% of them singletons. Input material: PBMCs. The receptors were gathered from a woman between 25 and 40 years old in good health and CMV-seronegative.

The CDR3 spells CASSFSRDYGYTF. The CDR3, as DNA: TGTGCCAGCAGTTTTAGTCGGGACTATGGCTACACCTTC. The chain joins TRBV28 to TRBJ1-2; D gene uncertain. V lost 3 bases and J lost 3, with 8 bases in between. The CDR3 loop spans 13 amino acids. From germline, CDR1 is MDHEN and CDR2 SYDVKM.

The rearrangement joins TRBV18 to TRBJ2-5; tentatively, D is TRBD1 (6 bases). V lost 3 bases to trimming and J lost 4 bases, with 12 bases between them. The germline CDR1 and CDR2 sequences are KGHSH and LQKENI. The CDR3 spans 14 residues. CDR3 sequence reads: CASSPTGWGETQYF. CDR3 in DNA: TGTGCCAGCTCACCTACAGGGTGGGGAGAGACCCAGTACTTC.

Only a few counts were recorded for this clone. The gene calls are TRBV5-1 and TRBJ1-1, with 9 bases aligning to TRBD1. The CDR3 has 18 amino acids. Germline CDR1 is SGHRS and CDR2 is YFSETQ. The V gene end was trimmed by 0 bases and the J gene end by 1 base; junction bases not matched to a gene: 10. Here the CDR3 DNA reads TGCGCCAGCAGCTTGGCCCCGAAGATGACAGGGGGGAACACTGAAGCTTTCTTT. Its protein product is CASSLAPKMTGGNTEAFF. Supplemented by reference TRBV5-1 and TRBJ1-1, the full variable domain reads KAGVTQTPRYLIKTRGQQVTLSCSPISGHRSVSWYQQTPGQGLQFLFEYFSETQRNKGNFPGRFSGRQFSNSRSEMNVSTLELGDSALYLCASSLAPKMTGGNTEAFFGQGTRLTVV.

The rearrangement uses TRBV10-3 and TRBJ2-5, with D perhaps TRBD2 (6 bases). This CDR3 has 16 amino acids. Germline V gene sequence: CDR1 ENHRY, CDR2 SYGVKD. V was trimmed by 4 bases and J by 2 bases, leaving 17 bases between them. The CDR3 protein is CAISVNKGLTQETQYF. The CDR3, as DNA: TGTGCCATCAGTGTTAACAAAGGACTAACGCAAGAGACCCAGTACTTC.

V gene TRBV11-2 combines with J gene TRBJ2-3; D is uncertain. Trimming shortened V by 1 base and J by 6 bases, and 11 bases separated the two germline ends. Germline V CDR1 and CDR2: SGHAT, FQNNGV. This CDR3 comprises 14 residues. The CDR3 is CASSLGVRRDTQYF. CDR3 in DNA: TGTGCCAGCAGCTTAGGGGTCCGGCGGGATACGCAGTATTTT.